This T cell receptor beta chain was captured in a study of blood T cell repertoires in COVID-19. Germline V gives CDR1 SGHTA, CDR2 FQGNSA. The CDR3 length is 17 residues. V dropped 3 bases and J dropped 0; count of bases not matched to a gene: 6. Sequenced by immunoSEQ multiplex PCR; TCRdb stores in-frame clones only, minus some. The data show a few hundred thousand clones, about 90% seen once. This chain connects TRBV7-2 to TRBJ2-4; 9 nucleotides agree with TRBD1. Sequenced material: PBMCs or T cells enriched from blood (not recorded which). The TCR originated in a woman younger than 45 who had recovered from COVID-19. The chain's CDR3 is CASSLAGTGLAKNIQYF. The CDR3 bases are TGTGCCAGCAGCTTGGCCGGGACAGGGCTAGCCAAAAACATTCAGTACTTC.